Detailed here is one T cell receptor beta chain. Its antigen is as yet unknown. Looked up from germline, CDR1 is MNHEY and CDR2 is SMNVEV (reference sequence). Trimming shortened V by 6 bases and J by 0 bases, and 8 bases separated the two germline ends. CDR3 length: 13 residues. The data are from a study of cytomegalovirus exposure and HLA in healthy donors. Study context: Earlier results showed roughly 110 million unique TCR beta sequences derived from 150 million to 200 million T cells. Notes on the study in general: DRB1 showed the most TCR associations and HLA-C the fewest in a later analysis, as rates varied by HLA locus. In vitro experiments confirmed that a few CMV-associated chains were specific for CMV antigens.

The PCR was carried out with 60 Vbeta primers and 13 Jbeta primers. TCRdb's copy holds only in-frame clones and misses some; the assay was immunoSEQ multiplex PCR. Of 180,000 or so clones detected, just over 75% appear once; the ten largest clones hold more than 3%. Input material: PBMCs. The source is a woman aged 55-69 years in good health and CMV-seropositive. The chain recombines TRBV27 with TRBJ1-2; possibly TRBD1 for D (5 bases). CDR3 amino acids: CASREQANYGYTF. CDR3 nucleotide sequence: TGTGCCAGCAGAGAACAGGCTAACTATGGCTACACCTTC.